This T cell receptor (beta chain) is drawn from a study of T cell responses to AZD1222 COVID-19 vaccine. In the case of this clone: Its antigen is not known.

Study findings and constraints: Spike-spanning, vaccine-associated CD4 TCRs were dominant at 160-218 and 743-854. No day 14 peak samples; only post-peak repertoires were characterized.

Assay used: immunoSEQ multiplex PCR; TCRdb lists only in-frame clones, some missing. The sample yields fewer than 30,000 clones, around 87% seen once. Pooling of second doses given at about 4 or about 12 weeks was done. This clonotype originated in an adult who received the AZD1222 COVID-19 vaccine. Source: peripheral blood, taken 28 days after the second AZD1222 dose.

The chain's CDR3 is CASSLARETQYF. The CDR3 nucleotides read TGTGCCAGCAGCTTAGCGAGAGAGACCCAGTACTTC. V usage is TRBV13 and J usage is TRBJ2-5; D not certain. Trimming pared 1 base from V and 4 bases from J, leaving 4 bases between. Germline V gives CDR1 PRHDT, CDR2 FYEKMQ (reference sequence). There are 12 residues in the CDR3.